Shown below are 8 T cell receptor beta chains from a single sample sequenced in a study of cytomegalovirus exposure and HLA in healthy donors. The PCR had 60 Vbeta and 13 Jbeta primers. Here immunoSEQ multiplex PCR was the method, and the copy in TCRdb shows in-frame clones only, minus some. The data contain under 200,000 clones, 84% of them singletons. The sample taken for sequencing was PBMCs. The source of these receptors is a man younger than 35 in good health and CMV-seronegative.

This chain uses TRBV13 with TRBJ2-5, with 10 bases aligning to TRBD1. The tail of the sequence fits TRBJ2-7 better, so the J call may be wrong. This CDR3 comprises 14 residues. In germline, CDR1 is PRHDT, CDR2 FYEKMQ (reference sequence). The CDR3 region has the DNA TGTGCCAGCAGAAACCGGGACAGGGGTTACGAGCAGTACTTC. This codes for CASRNRDRGYEQYF.

Points on this clone: One junction end disagrees with the germline gene, perhaps due to a read error. Different DNA sequences within this sample yield the same CDR3. The CDR3 DNA is TGCGCCAGCAGCTTGGGCAGGGGGCCCTCACCCCTCCACTTT. The encoded protein is CASSLGRGPSPLHF. The chain joins TRBV5-4 to TRBJ1-6; TRBD1 aligns across 8 bases. Germline values: CDR1 SGHNT, CDR2 YYREEE (reference sequence). The CDR3 contains 14 residues.

V and J are TRBV4-2 and TRBJ2-1, with TRBD2 identical over 12 bases. The CDR3 is 15 residues long. Germline assignment: CDR1 LGHNA and CDR2 YNFKEQ. Trimming took 5 bases from V and 7 from J; bases not matched to a gene: 6. In DNA form, the CDR3 reads TGTGCCAGCAGCACCCGACTAGCGGGGGAGAATGAGCAGTTCTTC. Translation gives CASSTRLAGENEQFF.

This clone was seen more than once but under ten times. The chain employs TRBV2 and TRBJ1-2, with a weak D call TRBD1 (6 bases). In germline, CDR1 is SNHLY, CDR2 FYNNEI. The V end was cut by 2 bases, the J end by 5 bases, with 15 bases between. The CDR3 is made up of 15 amino acids. The DNA of the CDR3 is TGTGCCAGCAGTGAAACAGAACAGGGAGGGTATGGCTACACCTTC. Translated, it gives CASSETEQGGYGYTF.

The rearrangement links TRBV5-1 to TRBJ2-6; TRBD1 might be the D (6 bases). Germline V lookup: CDR1 SGHRS, CDR2 YFSETQ. There are 17 residues in the CDR3. The V end was cut by 2 bases, the J end by 0 bases, with 12 bases between. CDR3 coding DNA: TGCGCCAGCAGCTTACAGGGTCAAAGCTCTGGGGCCAACGTCCTGACTTTC. Translation: CASSLQGQSSGANVLTF.

The V gene is TRBV6-5, the J gene TRBJ2-7; unclear D gene. The CDR3 is 13 amino acids. V was pared by 6 bases and J by 2 bases, with 11 bases between. CDR1 is MNHEY, CDR2 SVGAGI, per germline. In nucleotides, the CDR3 is TGTGCCAGCAGCTCTTTTTCAGCCTACGAGCAGTACTTC. Translating it yields CASSSFSAYEQYF.

This clone has more than one count but fewer than ten. The V gene is TRBV7-2, the J gene TRBJ1-5; D is unclear. Trimming cost V 2 bases and J 3 bases, with 11 bases left between them. This CDR3 has 15 residues. Germline assignment: CDR1 SGHTA and CDR2 FQGNSA. CDR3 sequence: CASSLRGQANQPQHF. The CDR3 DNA follows: TGTGCCAGCAGCTTACGAGGGCAGGCCAATCAGCCCCAGCATTTT. Full variable domain (missing parts from reference TRBV7-2 and TRBJ1-5): GAGVSQSPSNKVTEKGKDVELRCDPISGHTALYWYRQSLGQGLEFLIYFQGNSAPDKSGLPSDRFSAERTGGSVSTLTIQRTQQEDSAVYLCASSLRGQANQPQHFGDGTRLSIL.

The genes are TRBV5-1 and TRBJ1-5, with D possibly TRBD1 on 5 matching bases. Trimming took 4 bases from V and 4 from J, leaving 12 bases between them. CDR1 and CDR2 (germline): SGHRS, YFSETQ. The length of the CDR3 is 14 residues. The CDR3 DNA follows: TGCGCCAGCAGCCCGAGCGGGACTAATCAGCCCCAGCATTTT. Amino acids: CASSPSGTNQPQHF.